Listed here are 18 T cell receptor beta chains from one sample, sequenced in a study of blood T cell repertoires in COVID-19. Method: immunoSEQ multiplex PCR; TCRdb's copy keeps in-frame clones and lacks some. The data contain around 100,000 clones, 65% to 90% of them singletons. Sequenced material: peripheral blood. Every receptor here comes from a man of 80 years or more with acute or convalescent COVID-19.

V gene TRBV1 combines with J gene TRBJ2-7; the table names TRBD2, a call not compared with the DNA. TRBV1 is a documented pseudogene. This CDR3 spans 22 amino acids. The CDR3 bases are TGCACCAGCAGCCAAGATATTGGTGTAGAGGCGGGTAGCGGGAGGAGCTCCTACGAGCAGTACTTC. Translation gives CTSSQDIGVEAGSGRSSYEQYF.

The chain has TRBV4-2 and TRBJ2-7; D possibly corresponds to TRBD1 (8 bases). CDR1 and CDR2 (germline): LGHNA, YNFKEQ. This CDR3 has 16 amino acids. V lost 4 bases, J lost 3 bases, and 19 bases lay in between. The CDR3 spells CASSRTGGGYNYEQYF. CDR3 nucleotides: TGTGCCAGCAGCCGCACAGGGGGGGGCTATAACTACGAGCAGTACTTC.

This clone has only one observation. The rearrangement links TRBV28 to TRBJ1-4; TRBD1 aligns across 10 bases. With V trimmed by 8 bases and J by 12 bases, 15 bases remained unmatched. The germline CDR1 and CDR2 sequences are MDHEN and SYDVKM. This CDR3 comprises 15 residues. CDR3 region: CASGLLGQGRSELFF. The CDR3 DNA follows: TGTGCCAGCGGCTTATTGGGACAGGGGCGGAGTGAACTGTTTTTT.

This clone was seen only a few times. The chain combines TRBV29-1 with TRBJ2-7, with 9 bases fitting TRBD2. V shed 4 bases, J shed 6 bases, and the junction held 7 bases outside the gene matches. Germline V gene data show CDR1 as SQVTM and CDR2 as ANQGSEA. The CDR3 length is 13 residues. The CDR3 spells CSVAGTSPSEQYF. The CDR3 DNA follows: TGCAGCGTTGCTGGGACTAGCCCGAGCGAGCAGTACTTC.

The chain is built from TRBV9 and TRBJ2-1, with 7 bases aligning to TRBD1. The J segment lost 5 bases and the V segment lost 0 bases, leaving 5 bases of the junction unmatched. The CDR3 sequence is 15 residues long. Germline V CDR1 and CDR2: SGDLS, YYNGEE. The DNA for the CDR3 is TGTGCCAGCAGCGTAGGGCACAGGGGCCACAATGAGCAGTTCTTC. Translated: CASSVGHRGHNEQFF.

The CDR3, as DNA: TGTGCCAGCAGCATTTCGACAGGGGCAATTTCCCACGAGCAGTACTTC. Protein product: CASSISTGAISHEQYF. The V gene is TRBV7-8, the J gene TRBJ2-7, with TRBD1 identical over 8 bases. The V gene end was trimmed by 5 bases and the J gene end by 5 bases; junction bases not matched to a gene: 14. Germline V gene sequence: CDR1 SGHVS, CDR2 FQNEAQ. This CDR3 has 16 residues.

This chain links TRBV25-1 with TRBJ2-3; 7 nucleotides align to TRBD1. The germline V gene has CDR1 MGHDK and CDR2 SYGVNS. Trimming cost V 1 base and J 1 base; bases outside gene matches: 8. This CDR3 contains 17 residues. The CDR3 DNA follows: TGTGCCAGCAGTGAATCGCGAGGGGGCGCGGGCACAGATACGCAGTATTTT. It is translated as CASSESRGGAGTDTQYF. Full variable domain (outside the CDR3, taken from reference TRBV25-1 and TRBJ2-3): EADIYQTPRYLVIGTGKKITLECSQTMGHDKMYWYQQDPGMELHLIHYSYGVNSTEKGDLSSESTVSRIRTEHFPLTLESARPSHTSQYLCASSESRGGAGTDTQYFGPGTRLTVL.

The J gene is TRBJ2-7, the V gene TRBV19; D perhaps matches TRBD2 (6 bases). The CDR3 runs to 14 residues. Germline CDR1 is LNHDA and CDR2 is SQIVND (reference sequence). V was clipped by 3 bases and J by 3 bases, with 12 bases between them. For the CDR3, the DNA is TGTGCCAGTAGTATGGAGGAGGGGTTCTACGAGCAGTACTTC. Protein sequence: CASSMEEGFYEQYF.

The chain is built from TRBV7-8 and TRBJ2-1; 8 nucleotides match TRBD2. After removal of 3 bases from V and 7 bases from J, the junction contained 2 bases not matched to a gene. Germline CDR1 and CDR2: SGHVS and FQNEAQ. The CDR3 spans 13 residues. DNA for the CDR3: TGTGCCAGCAGCTTCCGGGAGGGTAATGAGCAGTTCTTC. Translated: CASSFREGNEQFF.

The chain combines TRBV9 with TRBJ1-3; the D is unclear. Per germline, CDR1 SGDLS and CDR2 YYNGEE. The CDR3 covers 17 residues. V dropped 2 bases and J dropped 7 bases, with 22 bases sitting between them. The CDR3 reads CASSVDSRYLEGNTIYF. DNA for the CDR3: TGTGCCAGCAGCGTGGACTCGAGATACCTGGAAGGGAACACCATATATTTT.

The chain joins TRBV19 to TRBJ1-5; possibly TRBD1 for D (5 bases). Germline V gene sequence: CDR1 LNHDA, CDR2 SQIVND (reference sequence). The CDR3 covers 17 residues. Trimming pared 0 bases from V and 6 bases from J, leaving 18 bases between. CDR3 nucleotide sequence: TGTGCCAGTAGTATAGATTTCGGGGGATCGACGGGTCAGCCCCAGCATTTT. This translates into CASSIDFGGSTGQPQHF. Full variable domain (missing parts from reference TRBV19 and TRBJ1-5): DGGITQSPKYLFRKEGQNVTLSCEQNLNHDAMYWYRQDPGQGLRLIYYSQIVNDFQKGDIAEGYSVSREKKESFPLTVTSAQKNPTAFYLCASSIDFGGSTGQPQHFGDGTRLSIL.

The CDR3 region is CASSLGGGVAYEQYF. The CDR3 DNA sequence: TGTGCCAGCAGCTTGGGCGGAGGGGTTGCCTACGAGCAGTACTTC. The V call is TRBV5-5, the J call TRBJ2-7; perhaps TRBD2 as D (6 bases). This CDR3 spans 15 amino acids. Germline V gene data show CDR1 as SGHKS and CDR2 as YYEKEE (reference sequence). V lost 0 bases and J 2 bases, leaving 12 bases between the germline ends.

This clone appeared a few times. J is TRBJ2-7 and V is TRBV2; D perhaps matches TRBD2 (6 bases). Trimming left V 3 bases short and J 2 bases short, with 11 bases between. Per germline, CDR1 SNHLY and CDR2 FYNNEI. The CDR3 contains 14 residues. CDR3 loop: CASSDWSGAYEQYF. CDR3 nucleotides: TGTGCCAGCAGTGATTGGTCGGGAGCCTACGAGCAGTACTTC.

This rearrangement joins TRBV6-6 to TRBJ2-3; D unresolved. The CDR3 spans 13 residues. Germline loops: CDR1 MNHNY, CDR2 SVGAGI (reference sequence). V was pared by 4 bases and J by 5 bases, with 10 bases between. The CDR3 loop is CASSSLRLDTQYF. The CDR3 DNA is TGTGCCAGCAGTTCCCTGAGGTTAGATACGCAGTATTTT.

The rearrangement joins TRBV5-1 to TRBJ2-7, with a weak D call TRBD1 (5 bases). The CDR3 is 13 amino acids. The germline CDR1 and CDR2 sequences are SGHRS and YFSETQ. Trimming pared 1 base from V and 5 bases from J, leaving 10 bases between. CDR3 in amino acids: CASSLSTVHEQYF. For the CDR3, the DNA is TGCGCCAGCAGCTTGTCGACAGTCCACGAGCAGTACTTC.

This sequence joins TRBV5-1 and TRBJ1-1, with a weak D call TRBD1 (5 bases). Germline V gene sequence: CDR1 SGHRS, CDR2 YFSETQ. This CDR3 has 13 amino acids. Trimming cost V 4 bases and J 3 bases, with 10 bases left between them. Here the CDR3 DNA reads TGCGCCAGCAGCCCCGTAGGGGACACTGAAGCTTTCTTT. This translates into CASSPVGDTEAFF.

This CDR3 reads CASSSSSGTSYNEQFF. The CDR3 nucleotides read TGTGCCAGCAGCTCCTCTAGCGGGACTTCCTACAATGAGCAGTTCTTC. The chain has TRBV5-4 and TRBJ2-1; 9 bases line up with TRBD2. Germline CDR1 is SGHNT and CDR2 is YYREEE (reference sequence). This CDR3 comprises 16 residues. V lost 3 bases, J lost 1 base, and 5 bases stayed unmatched.

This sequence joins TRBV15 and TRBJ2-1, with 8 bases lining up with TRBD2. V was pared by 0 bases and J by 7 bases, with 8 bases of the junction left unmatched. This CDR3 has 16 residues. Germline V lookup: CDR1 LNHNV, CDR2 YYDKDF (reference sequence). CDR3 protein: CATSRDLGLAANEQFF. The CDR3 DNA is TGTGCCACCAGCAGAGATCTAGGACTAGCTGCAAATGAGCAGTTCTTC.